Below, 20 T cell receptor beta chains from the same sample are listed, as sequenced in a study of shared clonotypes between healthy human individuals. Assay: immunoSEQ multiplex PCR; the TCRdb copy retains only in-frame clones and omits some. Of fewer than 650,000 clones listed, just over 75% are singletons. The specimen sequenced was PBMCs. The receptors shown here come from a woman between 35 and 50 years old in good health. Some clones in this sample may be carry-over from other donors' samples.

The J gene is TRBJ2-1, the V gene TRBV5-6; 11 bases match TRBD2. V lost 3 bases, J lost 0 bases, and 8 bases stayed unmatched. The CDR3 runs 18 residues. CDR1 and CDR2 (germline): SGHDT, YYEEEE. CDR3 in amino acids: CASSWGTSGGSSYNEQFF. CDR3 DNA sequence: TGTGCCAGCAGCTGGGGGACTAGCGGAGGAAGCTCCTACAATGAGCAGTTCTTC.

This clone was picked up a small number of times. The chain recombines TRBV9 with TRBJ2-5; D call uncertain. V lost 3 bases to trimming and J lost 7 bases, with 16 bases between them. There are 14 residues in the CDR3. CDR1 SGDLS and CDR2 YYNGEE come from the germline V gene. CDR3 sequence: CASSATDVIGTQYF. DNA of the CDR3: TGTGCCAGCAGCGCCACGGACGTTATTGGGACCCAGTACTTC.

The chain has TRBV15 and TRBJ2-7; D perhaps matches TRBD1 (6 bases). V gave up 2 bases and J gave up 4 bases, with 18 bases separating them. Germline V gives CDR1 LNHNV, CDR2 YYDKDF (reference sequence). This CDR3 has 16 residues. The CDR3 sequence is CATSRYLGQGSYEQYF. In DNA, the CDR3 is TGTGCCACCAGCAGATATTTGGGACAAGGATCATACGAGCAGTACTTC. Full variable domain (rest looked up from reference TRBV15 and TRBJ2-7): DAMVIQNPRYQVTQFGKPVTLSCSQTLNHNVMYWYQQKSSQAPKLLFHYYDKDFNNEADTPDNFQSRRPNTSFCFLDIRSPGLGDTAMYLCATSRYLGQGSYEQYFGPGTRLTVT.

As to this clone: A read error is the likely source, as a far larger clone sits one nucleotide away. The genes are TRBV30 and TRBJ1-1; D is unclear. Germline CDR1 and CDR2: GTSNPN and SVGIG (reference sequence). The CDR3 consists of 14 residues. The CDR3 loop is CAWRDSPAGTKAFF. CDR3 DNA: TGTGCCTGGAGGGACTCGCCGGCGGGCACTAAAGCTTTCTTT.

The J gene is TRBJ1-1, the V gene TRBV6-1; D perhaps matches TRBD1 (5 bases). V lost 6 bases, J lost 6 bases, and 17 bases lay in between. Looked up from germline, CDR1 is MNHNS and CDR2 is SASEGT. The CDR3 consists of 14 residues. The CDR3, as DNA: TGTGCCAGCAGCGTCACAGGCCGTTGGGCTGAAGCTTTCTTT. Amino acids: CASSVTGRWAEAFF.

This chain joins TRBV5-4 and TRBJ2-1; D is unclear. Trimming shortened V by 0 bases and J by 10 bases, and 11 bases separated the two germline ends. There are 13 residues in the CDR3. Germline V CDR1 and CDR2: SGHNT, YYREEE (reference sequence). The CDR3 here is CASSLDQEAEQFF. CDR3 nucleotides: TGTGCCAGCAGCTTGGATCAGGAAGCCGAGCAGTTCTTC. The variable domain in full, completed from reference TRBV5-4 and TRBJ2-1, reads ETGVTQSPTHLIKTRGQQVTLRCSSQSGHNTVSWYQQALGQGPQFIFQYYREEENGRGNFPPRFSGLQFPNYSSELNVNALELDDSALYLCASSLDQEAEQFFGPGTRLTVL.

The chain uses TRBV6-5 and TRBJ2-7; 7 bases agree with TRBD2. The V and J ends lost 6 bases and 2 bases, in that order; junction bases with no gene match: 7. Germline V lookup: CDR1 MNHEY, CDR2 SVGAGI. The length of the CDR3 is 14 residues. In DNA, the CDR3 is TGTGCCAGCAGCTCGACTAGCAGAACCTACGAGCAGTACTTC. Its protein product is CASSSTSRTYEQYF.

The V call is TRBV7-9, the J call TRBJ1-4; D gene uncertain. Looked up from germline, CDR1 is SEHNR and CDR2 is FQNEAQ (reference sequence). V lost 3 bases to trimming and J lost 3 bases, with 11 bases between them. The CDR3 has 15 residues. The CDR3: CASSFGFQSNEKLFF. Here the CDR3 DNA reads TGTGCCAGCAGCTTCGGGTTTCAGTCTAATGAAAAACTGTTTTTT.

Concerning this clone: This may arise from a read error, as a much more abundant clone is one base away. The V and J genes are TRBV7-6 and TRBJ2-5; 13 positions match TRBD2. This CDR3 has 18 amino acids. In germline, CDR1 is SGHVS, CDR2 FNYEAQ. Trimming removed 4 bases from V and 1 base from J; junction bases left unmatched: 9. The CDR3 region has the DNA TGTGCCAGCAGCTCAGCGCGGACTAGCGGGAGTGCCCAAGAGACCCAGTACTTC. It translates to CASSSARTSGSAQETQYF.

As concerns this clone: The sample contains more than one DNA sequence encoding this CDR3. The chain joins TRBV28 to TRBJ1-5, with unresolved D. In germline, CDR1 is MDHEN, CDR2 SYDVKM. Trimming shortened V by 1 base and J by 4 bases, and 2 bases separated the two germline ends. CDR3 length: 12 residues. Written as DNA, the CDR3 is TGTGCCAGCAGTTTATTAAATCAGCCCCAGCATTTT. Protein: CASSLLNQPQHF.

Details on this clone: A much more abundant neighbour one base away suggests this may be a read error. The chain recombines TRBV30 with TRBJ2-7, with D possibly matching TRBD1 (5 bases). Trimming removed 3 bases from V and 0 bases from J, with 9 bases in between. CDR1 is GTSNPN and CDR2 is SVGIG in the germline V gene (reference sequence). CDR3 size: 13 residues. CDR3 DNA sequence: TGTGCCTGGAGGGGCAGGGTCTCCTACGAGCAGTACTTC. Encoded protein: CAWRGRVSYEQYF.

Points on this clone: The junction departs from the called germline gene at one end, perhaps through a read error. The CDR3 region is CASSLADDYEQYF. The DNA of the CDR3 is TGTGCTAGCAGCTTAGCGGACGACTACGAGCAGTACTTC. The chain employs TRBV7-7 and TRBJ2-7; D possibly corresponds to TRBD2 (6 bases). Germline CDR1 reads SSHAT; CDR2 reads FNYEAQ (reference sequence). The CDR3 is 13 amino acids.

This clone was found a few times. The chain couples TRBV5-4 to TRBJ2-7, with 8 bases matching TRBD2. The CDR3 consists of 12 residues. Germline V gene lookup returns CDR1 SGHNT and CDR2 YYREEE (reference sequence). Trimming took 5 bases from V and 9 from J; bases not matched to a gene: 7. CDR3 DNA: TGTGCCAGCAGGGTAGCGGGACAAAGGCAGTACTTC. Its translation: CASRVAGQRQYF. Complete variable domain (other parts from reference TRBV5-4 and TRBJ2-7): ETGVTQSPTHLIKTRGQQVTLRCSSQSGHNTVSWYQQALGQGPQFIFQYYREEENGRGNFPPRFSGLQFPNYSSELNVNALELDDSALYLCASRVAGQRQYFGPGTRLTVT.

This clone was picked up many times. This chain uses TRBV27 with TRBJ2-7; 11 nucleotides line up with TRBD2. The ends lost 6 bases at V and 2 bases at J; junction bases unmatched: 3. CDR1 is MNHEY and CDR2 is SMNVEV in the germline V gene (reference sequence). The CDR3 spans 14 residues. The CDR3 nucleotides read TGTGCCAGCAGCCTGACTAGCGGGGCCTACGAGCAGTACTTC. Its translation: CASSLTSGAYEQYF.

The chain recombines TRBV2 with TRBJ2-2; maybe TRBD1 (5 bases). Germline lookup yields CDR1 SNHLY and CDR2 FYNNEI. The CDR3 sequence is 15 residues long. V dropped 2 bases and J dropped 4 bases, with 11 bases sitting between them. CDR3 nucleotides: TGTGCCAGCAGTGAATTCCAGGGCGGCACCGGGGAGCTGTTTTTT. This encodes CASSEFQGGTGELFF.

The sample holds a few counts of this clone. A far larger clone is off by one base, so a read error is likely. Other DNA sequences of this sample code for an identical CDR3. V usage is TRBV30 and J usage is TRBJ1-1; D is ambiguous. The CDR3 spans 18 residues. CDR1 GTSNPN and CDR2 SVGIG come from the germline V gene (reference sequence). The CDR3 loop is CAWSPFGLGGLGNTEAFF. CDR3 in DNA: TGTGCCTGGAGTCCCTTCGGCTTGGGTGGGTTAGGGAACACTGAGGCTTTCTTT.

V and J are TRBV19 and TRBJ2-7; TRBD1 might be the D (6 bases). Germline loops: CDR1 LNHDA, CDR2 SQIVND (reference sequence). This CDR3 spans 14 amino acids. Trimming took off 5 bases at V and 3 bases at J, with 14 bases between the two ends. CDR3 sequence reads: CASSHQTGDYEQYF. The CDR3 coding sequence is TGTGCCAGTAGTCACCAGACAGGAGACTACGAGCAGTACTTC.

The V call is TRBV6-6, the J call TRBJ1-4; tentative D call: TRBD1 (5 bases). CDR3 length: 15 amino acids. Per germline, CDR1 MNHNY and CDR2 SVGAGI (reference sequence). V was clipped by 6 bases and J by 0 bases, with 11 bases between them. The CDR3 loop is CASRKPTATNEKLFF. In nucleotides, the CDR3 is TGTGCCAGCAGAAAACCGACAGCAACTAATGAAAAACTGTTTTTT.

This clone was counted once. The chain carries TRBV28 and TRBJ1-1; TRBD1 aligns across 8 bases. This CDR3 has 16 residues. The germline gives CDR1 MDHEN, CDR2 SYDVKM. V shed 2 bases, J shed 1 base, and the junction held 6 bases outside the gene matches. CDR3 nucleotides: TGTGCCAGCAGTTTAGGCCGGACAGGGCGGAACACTGAAGCTTTCTTT. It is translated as CASSLGRTGRNTEAFF.

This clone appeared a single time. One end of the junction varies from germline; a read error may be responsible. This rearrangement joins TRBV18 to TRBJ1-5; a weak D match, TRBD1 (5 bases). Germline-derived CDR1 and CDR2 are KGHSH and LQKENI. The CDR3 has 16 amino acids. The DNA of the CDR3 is TGTGCCAGCTCATCACCTGGGGACTATAGCAATCAGCCCCAGCATTTT. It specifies CASSSPGDYSNQPQHF.